These 23 T cell receptor beta chains share one sample of origin, sequenced in a study of blood T cell repertoires in COVID-19. The method was immunoSEQ multiplex PCR; TCRdb's version includes in-frame clones alone and lacks a portion of them. The data show about 190,000 clones, more than 70% seen once. Material for sequencing was PBMCs or T cells enriched from blood (not recorded which). The receptors derive from a man aged 35 to 55 with acute COVID-19.

The sample holds one count of this clone. The rearrangement joins TRBV28 to TRBJ2-2; maybe TRBD2 (7 bases). V was clipped by 6 bases and J by 2 bases, with 13 bases between them. Germline V gene sequence: CDR1 MDHEN, CDR2 SYDVKM. This CDR3 comprises 15 residues. Here the CDR3 DNA reads TGTGCCAGCAGGGACGGGGGGACAAACACCGGGGAGCTGTTTTTT. It translates to CASRDGGTNTGELFF.

The chain couples TRBV29-1 to TRBJ2-5; 10 bases agree with TRBD2. The CDR3 consists of 22 residues. The junction had 28 bases not matched to a gene; V was cut back by 3 bases and J by 3 bases. CDR1 and CDR2 from the germline V gene are SQVTM and ANQGSEA. The CDR3 region has the DNA TGCAGCGTTGACGAGGGGACAATACCCCCCGGCCTAGCGGGAGCGGTGGAAGAGACCCAGTACTTC. It translates to CSVDEGTIPPGLAGAVEETQYF.

V is TRBV9 and J is TRBJ2-7, with D possibly being TRBD1 (5 bases). V was clipped by 0 bases and J by 5 bases, with 15 bases between them. CDR3 length: 15 residues. CDR1 and CDR2 (germline): SGDLS, YYNGEE. CDR3 nucleotide sequence: TGTGCCAGCAGCGTAGTGGGGCAGGGTGGGGACGAGCAGTACTTC. Translation: CASSVVGQGGDEQYF.

The chain links TRBV5-1 to TRBJ1-4; D perhaps matches TRBD1 (6 bases). The ends were cut back, 2 bases at V and 0 bases at J, with 8 bases in the middle. The germline CDR1 and CDR2 sequences are SGHRS and YFSETQ. The CDR3 has 15 amino acids. The CDR3 coding sequence is TGCGCCAGCAGCTTAAACAGGGCAACTAATGAAAAACTGTTTTTT. Translated, it gives CASSLNRATNEKLFF.

This rearrangement joins TRBV14 to TRBJ1-2; D uncertain. V was shortened by 0 bases and J by 9 bases, with 11 bases between the two germline ends. Germline CDR1 SGHDN, CDR2 FVKESK. The CDR3 has 13 residues. CDR3 loop: CASSQDGRLRYTF. CDR3 DNA sequence: TGTGCCAGCAGCCAAGACGGCAGGCTACGCTACACCTTC. The whole variable domain, remainder taken from reference TRBV14 and TRBJ1-2, is EAGVTQFPSHSVIEKGQTVTLRCDPISGHDNLYWYRRVMGKEIKFLLHFVKESKQDESGMPNNRFLAERTGGTYSTLKVQPAELEDSGVYFCASSQDGRLRYTFGSGTRLTVV.

The rearrangement links TRBV7-9 to TRBJ2-7; 7 nucleotides line up with TRBD2. The CDR3 totals 13 residues. Trimming took 1 base from V and 4 from J; bases not matched to a gene: 1. CDR1 and CDR2 (germline): SEHNR, FQNEAQ (reference sequence). The CDR3 sequence: CASSLGREYEQYF. CDR3 DNA sequence: TGTGCCAGCAGCTTAGGGCGGGAGTACGAGCAGTACTTC.

This sequence joins TRBV27 and TRBJ2-3; TRBD1 might be the D (5 bases). The CDR3 has 16 residues. Trimming took off 6 bases at V and 2 bases at J, with 18 bases between the two ends. Germline-derived CDR1 and CDR2 are MNHEY and SMNVEV (reference sequence). The CDR3, as DNA: TGTGCCAGCAGGCCGATAGGACACATTAACACAGATACGCAGTATTTT. Encoded protein: CASRPIGHINTDTQYF.

The chain links TRBV6-5 to TRBJ1-3; D perhaps matches TRBD1 (5 bases). Germline CDR1 and CDR2: MNHEY and SVGAGI. Between the trimmed V and J ends, which lost 11 bases and 4 bases, there was a span of 15 bases. The CDR3 runs 13 residues. The CDR3 region has the DNA TGTGCCGCTCGCTCGGGGGGAGGAAACACCATATATTTT. Its translation: CAARSGGGNTIYF.

The CDR3 DNA follows: TGTGCCAGCAGCCAGGGGTGGGAGGGTGCAGATACGCAGTATTTT. Residues: CASSQGWEGADTQYF. V is TRBV7-9 and J is TRBJ2-3; weak D call: TRBD2 (7 bases). The germline V gene encodes CDR1 SEHNR and CDR2 FQNEAQ (reference sequence). Trimming cost V 5 bases and J 4 bases, with 16 bases left between them. The CDR3 is 15 amino acids.

The chain carries TRBV11-2 and TRBJ1-3, with D possibly being TRBD1 (5 bases). The V gene lost 5 bases and the J gene lost 4 bases, with 9 bases spanning the gap. Germline CDR1 and CDR2: SGHAT and FQNNGV. The CDR3 totals 13 residues. The CDR3 coding sequence is TGTGCCAGCAGCACAGGTGCCGGAAACACCATATATTTT. This sequence encodes CASSTGAGNTIYF.

Written as DNA, the CDR3 is TGTGCCAGCAGCCGGAAAACTAGTAGTCCCTACGAGCAGTACTTC. The encoded protein is CASSRKTSSPYEQYF. This rearrangement joins TRBV7-8 to TRBJ2-7; possible D gene TRBD2, 5 bases. Germline assignment: CDR1 SGHVS and CDR2 FQNEAQ. CDR3 length: 15 residues. The V end lost 5 bases, the J end lost 2 bases, and 16 bases lay between the germline ends.

This chain joins TRBV7-9 and TRBJ2-5; 10 nucleotides match TRBD2. The CDR3 contains 15 residues. Germline CDR1 reads SEHNR; CDR2 reads FQNEAQ (reference sequence). The junction had 7 bases not matched to a gene; V was cut back by 6 bases and J by 3 bases. The DNA for the CDR3 is TGTGCCAGCAGTCACTCCGGGACTAGCGAAGAGACCCAGTACTTC. It encodes CASSHSGTSEETQYF.

This CDR3 is CASSPRSYNEQFF. CDR3 bases: TGTGCCAGCAGCCCCCGCTCCTACAATGAGCAGTTCTTC. V gene TRBV9 combines with J gene TRBJ2-1; no reliable D call. Germline-derived CDR1 and CDR2 are SGDLS and YYNGEE. Trimming pared 4 bases from V and 0 bases from J, leaving 5 bases between. This CDR3 spans 13 amino acids. Combining the CDR3 with reference TRBV9 and TRBJ2-1 gives the whole variable domain DSGVTQTPKHLITATGQRVTLRCSPRSGDLSVYWYQQSLDQGLQFLIQYYNGEERAKGNILERFSAQQFPDLHSELNLSSLELGDSALYFCASSPRSYNEQFFGPGTRLTVL.

About this clone itself: Other nucleotide sequences from this sample produce the same CDR3. V and J are TRBV7-9 and TRBJ1-5; 8 bases map to TRBD1. The CDR3 sequence is 13 residues long. The J segment lost 7 bases and the V segment lost 5 bases, leaving 4 bases of the junction unmatched. Germline V gene lookup returns CDR1 SEHNR and CDR2 FQNEAQ (reference sequence). CDR3 sequence reads: CASSRTGNQPQHF. The CDR3 DNA reads as TGTGCCAGCAGCCGGACAGGGAACCAGCCCCAGCATTTT.

In its sample, this clone was seen once. V gene TRBV24-1 combines with J gene TRBJ2-7; 8 bases line up with TRBD2. Germline V CDR1 and CDR2: KGHDR, SFDVKD. V trimming: 4 bases; J trimming: 10 bases; junction bases outside the gene matches: 5. CDR3 length: 12 residues. Here the CDR3 DNA reads TGTGCCACCAGTGACCTCCGGGGGGGCCAGTACTTC. It specifies CATSDLRGGQYF.

The V call is TRBV7-6, the J call TRBJ2-7; D is perhaps TRBD1 (6 bases). The germline V gene has CDR1 SGHVS and CDR2 FNYEAQ. Between the trimmed V and J ends, which lost 8 bases and 1 base, there was a span of 12 bases. There are 13 residues in the CDR3. The CDR3 DNA sequence: TGTGCCAGCCAGAGTCAGGGGTCCTACGAGCAGTACTTC. Protein sequence: CASQSQGSYEQYF.

This clone showed up just once. The rearrangement joins TRBV5-1 to TRBJ1-1, with TRBD1 identical over 11 bases. Losses at the gene ends were 4 bases for V and 2 bases for J; bases not matched to a gene: 10. This CDR3 has 17 amino acids. Per the germline V gene, CDR1 is SGHRS and CDR2 is YFSETQ. CDR3 protein: CASSTGQGADVNTEAFF. Written as DNA, the CDR3 is TGCGCCAGCAGCACCGGACAGGGGGCGGACGTCAACACTGAAGCTTTCTTT.

The chain carries TRBV5-1 and TRBJ2-7; D might be TRBD2 (6 bases). The CDR3 runs 14 residues. The V gene lost 0 bases and the J gene lost 1 base, with 8 bases spanning the gap. In germline, CDR1 is SGHRS, CDR2 YFSETQ. CDR3 region: CASSLAGVSYEQYF. CDR3 coding DNA: TGCGCCAGCAGCTTGGCGGGAGTGTCCTACGAGCAGTACTTC.

The V gene is TRBV27, the J gene TRBJ2-2; no definite D call. The germline V and J ends were trimmed by 3 bases and 7 bases, with 12 bases remaining between them. The CDR3 is 14 residues long. CDR1 is MNHEY and CDR2 is SMNVEV in the germline V gene (reference sequence). In nucleotides, the CDR3 is TGTGCCAGCAGTTTCATCTATATCGGCGGGGAGCTGTTTTTT. As protein: CASSFIYIGGELFF.

V is TRBV30 and J is TRBJ1-1; D not resolved. V was trimmed by 5 bases and J by 7 bases, leaving 8 bases between them. The CDR3 is made up of 10 amino acids. The germline V gene has CDR1 GTSNPN and CDR2 SVGIG (reference sequence). As DNA, the CDR3 is TGTGCCTGGTCCGGGGATGAAGCTTTCTTT. Protein: CAWSGDEAFF.

The count of this clone is one. V is TRBV4-2 and J is TRBJ2-7; 12 bases fit TRBD2. CDR3 length equals 17 residues. Germline V CDR1 and CDR2: LGHNA, YNFKEQ. V was clipped by 1 base and J by 3 bases; unmatched bases: 7. The CDR3 loop reads CASSQGLAGVLDYEQYF. The CDR3 DNA reads TGTGCCAGCAGCCAAGGACTAGCGGGAGTCCTAGACTACGAGCAGTACTTC.

V gene TRBV6-6 combines with J gene TRBJ2-7; the match to TRBD1 covers 7 bases. CDR1 MNHNY and CDR2 SVGAGI come from the germline V gene (reference sequence). This CDR3 is 11 amino acids long. V lost 8 bases to trimming and J lost 6 bases; unmatched junction nucleotides: 4. CDR3 amino acids: CASGQVGEQYF. CDR3 DNA: TGTGCCAGCGGACAGGTTGGCGAGCAGTACTTC.

V gene TRBV9 combines with J gene TRBJ2-2; TRBD1 is a possible D gene (6 bases). The CDR3 extends over 16 amino acids. Germline lookup yields CDR1 SGDLS and CDR2 YYNGEE. Deletions cut 4 bases from V and 0 bases from J, with 13 bases between. The DNA of the CDR3 is TGTGCCAGCAGCCCCCGGACAGCACCGAACACCGGGGAGCTGTTTTTT. Protein product: CASSPRTAPNTGELFF.